Listed here is a single TCR beta chain. Antigen specificity is unknown. Germline V CDR1 and CDR2: MDHEN, SYDVKM. This CDR3 has 15 residues. The ends lost 6 bases at V and 0 bases at J; junction bases unmatched: 5. Repertoires were generated with immunoSEQ multiplex PCR, while TCRdb's copy carries only in-frame clones and drops some. The sample yields 90,000 to 130,000 clones, 85% to 95% seen once. This entry comes from a study of T cell responses to AZD1222 COVID-19 vaccine. General observations from the study: There were repertoire samples only from the period after the peak T cell response.

The sequence derives from an adult in good health. J is TRBJ1-5 and V is TRBV28, with TRBD1 identical over 7 bases. The input for sequencing was peripheral blood, taken on day 0 of AZD1222 vaccination. CDR3 sequence: CASSRTGNSNQPQHF. The CDR3 coding sequence is TGTGCCAGCAGCCGGACAGGAAATAGCAATCAGCCCCAGCATTTT.